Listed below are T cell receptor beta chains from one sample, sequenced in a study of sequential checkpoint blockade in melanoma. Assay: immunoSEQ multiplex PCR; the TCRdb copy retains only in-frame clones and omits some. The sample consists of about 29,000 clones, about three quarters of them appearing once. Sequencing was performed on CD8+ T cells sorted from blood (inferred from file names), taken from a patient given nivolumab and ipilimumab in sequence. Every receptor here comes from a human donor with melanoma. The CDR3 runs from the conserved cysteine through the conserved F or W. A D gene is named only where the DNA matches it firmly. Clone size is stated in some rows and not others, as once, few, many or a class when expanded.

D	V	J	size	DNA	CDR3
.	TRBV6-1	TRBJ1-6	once	TGTGCCAGCAGTGACCTTTCGAGCTCCTATAATTCACCCCTCCACTTT	CASSDLSSSYNSPLHF
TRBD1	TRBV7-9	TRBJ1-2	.	TGTGCCAGCAGCTTGACAGGGGGCCCTGGCTACACCTTC	CASSLTGGPGYTF
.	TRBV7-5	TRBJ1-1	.	TGTGCCAGAAGGAGGGGGGGGAACACTGAAGCTTTCTTT	CARRRGGNTEAFF
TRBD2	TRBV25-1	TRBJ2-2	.	TGTGCCAGCAGTATCCCCCCGGGCCTAGCGGGGACGACCGGGGAGCTGTTTTTT	CASSIPPGLAGTTGELFF
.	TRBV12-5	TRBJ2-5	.	TGTGCTAGTGGTTGGGCTCCGGGAAGGAGAAAAATGGAGACCCAGTACTTC	CASGWAPGRRKMETQYF
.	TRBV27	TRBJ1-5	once	TGTGCCACCTCGGGAGGGTATAATCAGCCCCAGCATTTT	CATSGGYNQPQHF
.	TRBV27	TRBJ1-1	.	TGTGCCAGCAGTTTTGTGGCAAACACTGAAGCTTTCTTT	CASSFVANTEAFF
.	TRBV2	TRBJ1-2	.	TGTGCCAGCGTCGTGGGGCTTGGCTACACCTTC	CASVVGLGYTF
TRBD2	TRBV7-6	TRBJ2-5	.	TGTGCCAGCCAGCGGGGGGGCCGAAAAGAGACCCAGTACTTC	CASQRGGRKETQYF
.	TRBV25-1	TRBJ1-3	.	TGTGCCAGCAGTGAGCGGAGATCTGGAAACACCATATATTTT	CASSERRSGNTIYF
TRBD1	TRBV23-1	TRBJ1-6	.	TGCGCCAGCAGTCTTAAAGCTCAGGGGGCCTTTTGTTCACCCCTCCACTTT	CASSLKAQGAFCSPLHF
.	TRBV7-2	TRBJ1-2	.	TGTGCCAGCACCCTAACCCCCGGCTATGGCTACACCTTC	CASTLTPGYGYTF
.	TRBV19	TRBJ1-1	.	TGTGCCAGTAGTTCGACAGGTGTGATCACTGAAGCTTTCTTT	CASSSTGVITEAFF
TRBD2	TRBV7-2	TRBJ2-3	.	TGTGCCAGCAGCTATATCCTAGCGGGAAGCACAGATACGCAGTATTTT	CASSYILAGSTDTQYF
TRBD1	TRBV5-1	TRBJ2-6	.	TGCGCCAGCAGCCAGAGGGACAGGGGGGAATCTGGGGCCAACGTCCTGACTTTC	CASSQRDRGESGANVLTF